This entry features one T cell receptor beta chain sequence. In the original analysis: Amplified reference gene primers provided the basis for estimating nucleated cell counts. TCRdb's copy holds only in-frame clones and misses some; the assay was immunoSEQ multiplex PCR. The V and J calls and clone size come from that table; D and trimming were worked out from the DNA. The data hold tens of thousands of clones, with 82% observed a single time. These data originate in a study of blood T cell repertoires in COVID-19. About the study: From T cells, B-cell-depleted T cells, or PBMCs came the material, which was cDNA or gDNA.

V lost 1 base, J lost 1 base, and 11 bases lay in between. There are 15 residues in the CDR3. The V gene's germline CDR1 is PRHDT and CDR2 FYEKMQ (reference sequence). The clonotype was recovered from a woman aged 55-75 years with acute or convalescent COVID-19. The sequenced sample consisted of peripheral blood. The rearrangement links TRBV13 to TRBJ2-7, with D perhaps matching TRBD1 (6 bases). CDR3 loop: CASSLEQGLSYEQYF. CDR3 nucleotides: TGTGCCAGCAGCTTAGAACAGGGCCTTTCCTACGAGCAGTACTTC. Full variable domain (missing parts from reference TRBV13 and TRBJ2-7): AAGVIQSPRHLIKEKRETATLKCYPIPRHDTVYWYQQGPGQDPQFLISFYEKMQSDKGSIPDRFSAQQFSDYHSELNMSSLELGDSALYFCASSLEQGLSYEQYFGPGTRLTVT.